These 18 T cell receptor beta chains originate from one sample sequenced in a study of cytomegalovirus exposure and HLA in healthy donors. 13 Jbeta primers and 60 Vbeta primers were used for the PCR. TCRdb's copy holds only in-frame clones and misses some; the assay was immunoSEQ multiplex PCR. Here the sample spans under 200,000 clones, 75% to 90% being singletons. The sequenced sample was PBMCs. These receptors came from a man aged 35 to 55 in good health and CMV-seropositive.

The chain joins TRBV5-4 to TRBJ2-3; a weak D match, TRBD2 (6 bases). This CDR3 comprises 14 residues. CDR1 and CDR2 from the germline V gene are SGHNT and YYREEE (reference sequence). The V gene lost 4 bases and the J gene lost 1 base, with 10 bases spanning the gap. The CDR3 DNA reads as TGTGCCAGCAGCCTAGCGACGGGCACAGATACGCAGTATTTT. Translation gives CASSLATGTDTQYF.

This chain joins TRBV11-2 and TRBJ2-3; 15 bases line up with TRBD2. The length of the CDR3 is 16 residues. Germline trimming cut 5 bases from V and 5 bases from J; bases unmatched to any gene: 5. Germline V gives CDR1 SGHAT, CDR2 FQNNGV. The CDR3 spells CASSPGLAGGVDTQYF. In DNA form, the CDR3 reads TGTGCCAGCAGCCCAGGACTAGCGGGGGGGGTAGATACGCAGTATTTT.

This clone has a single count. The chain recombines TRBV6-1 with TRBJ2-1; TRBD2 might be the D (5 bases). CDR1 and CDR2 from the germline V gene are MNHNS and SASEGT. The V and J ends lost 4 bases and 6 bases respectively, with 19 bases between them. The CDR3 sequence is 16 residues long. This CDR3 is CASSGQAMGAINEQFF. The CDR3 bases are TGTGCCAGCAGTGGTCAGGCCATGGGAGCTATCAATGAGCAGTTCTTC.

The chain is built from TRBV6-6 and TRBJ1-4, with unresolved D. The ends were cut back, 6 bases at V and 5 bases at J, with 7 bases in the middle. This CDR3 has 12 residues. In germline, CDR1 is MNHNY, CDR2 SVGAGI (reference sequence). As DNA, the CDR3 is TGTGCCAGCAGCGCAGGCAATGAAAAACTGTTTTTT. Its translation: CASSAGNEKLFF.

The J gene is TRBJ2-7, the V gene TRBV6-6, with 7 positions matching TRBD1. In germline, CDR1 is MNHNY, CDR2 SVGAGI (reference sequence). Trimming took 2 bases from V and 0 from J; bases not matched to a gene: 4. The CDR3 has 15 residues. The CDR3 bases are TGTGCCAGCAGTTACGTAGGGGGCGCCTCCTACGAGCAGTACTTC. Protein product: CASSYVGGASYEQYF.

This rearrangement joins TRBV19 to TRBJ2-5; 11 bases agree with TRBD2. The trim removed 5 bases at V and 5 bases at J, leaving 4 bases unmatched. The CDR3 has 14 amino acids. CDR1 is LNHDA, CDR2 SQIVND, per germline (reference sequence). The CDR3, as DNA: TGTGCCAGTAGTCTAGCGGGGGGCGTGGAGACCCAGTACTTC. It yields the protein CASSLAGGVETQYF.

The chain is built from TRBV5-8 and TRBJ1-4, with a weak D call TRBD1 (5 bases). CDR1 is SGHTS and CDR2 is YDEGEE in the germline V gene. Trimming shortened V by 0 bases and J by 8 bases, and 14 bases separated the two germline ends. The CDR3 extends over 15 amino acids. CDR3 residues: CASSLEGRVREKLFF. CDR3 nucleotide sequence: TGTGCCAGCAGCTTGGAGGGCAGGGTGAGGGAAAAACTGTTTTTT. Looking up the rest from reference TRBV5-8 and TRBJ1-4 gives the full variable domain: EAGVTQSPTHLIKTRGQQATLRCSPISGHTSVYWYQQALGLGLQFLLWYDEGEERNRGNFPPRFSGRQFPNYSSELNVNALELEDSALYLCASSLEGRVREKLFFGSGTQLSVL.

The genes are TRBV21-1 and TRBJ1-2; the table assigns TRBD1, which was not confirmed against the DNA. TRBV21-1 is noted as a pseudogene. This CDR3 has 15 amino acids. The CDR3 DNA follows: TGTGCCAGCAGCGAAACAGGGGGCGGCGGCTATGGCTACACCTTC. Protein: CASSETGGGGYGYTF.

In DNA, the CDR3 is TGCGCCAGCAGCTTGGACGGGTTGGAGTCAGATACGCAGTATTTT. This translates into CASSLDGLESDTQYF. This sequence joins TRBV5-1 and TRBJ2-3, with unresolved D. CDR3 length: 15 residues. V was pared by 0 bases and J by 4 bases, with 12 bases between. Germline assignment: CDR1 SGHRS and CDR2 YFSETQ.

The rearrangement joins TRBV19 to TRBJ1-2; no clear D. Germline V gives CDR1 LNHDA, CDR2 SQIVND (reference sequence). The CDR3 runs to 14 residues. V was clipped by 7 bases and J by 3 bases, with 15 bases between them. The CDR3 loop reads CASTSRGRHYGYTF. CDR3 in DNA: TGTGCCAGTACCTCTCGGGGTCGGCACTATGGCTACACCTTC. Together with reference TRBV19 and TRBJ1-2, the CDR3 gives the full variable domain: DGGITQSPKYLFRKEGQNVTLSCEQNLNHDAMYWYRQDPGQGLRLIYYSQIVNDFQKGDIAEGYSVSREKKESFPLTVTSAQKNPTAFYLCASTSRGRHYGYTFGSGTRLTVV.

The genes are TRBV15 and TRBJ2-7, with D unresolved. V gave up 0 bases and J gave up 5 bases, with 17 bases separating them. Germline assignment: CDR1 LNHNV and CDR2 YYDKDF (reference sequence). The CDR3 contains 16 residues. The CDR3: CATSRDRSAGLDEQYF. In nucleotides, the CDR3 is TGTGCCACCAGCAGAGATAGATCGGCAGGTTTGGACGAGCAGTACTTC.

V usage is TRBV25-1 and J usage is TRBJ2-2; D may be TRBD1 (6 bases). Trimming took 3 bases from V and 11 from J, leaving 19 bases between them. Germline-derived CDR1 and CDR2 are MGHDK and SYGVNS. This CDR3 comprises 15 residues. In DNA, the CDR3 is TGTGCCAGCAGTGATCGGCAGGGGCCTGGCGGCGAGCTGTTTTTT. The encoded protein is CASSDRQGPGGELFF.

The chain combines TRBV4-3 with TRBJ1-2; D is uncertain. V was pared by 2 bases and J by 1 base, with 8 bases between. In germline, CDR1 is LGHNA, CDR2 YSLEER. The CDR3 extends over 14 amino acids. As DNA, the CDR3 is TGCGCCAGCAGCCAACTAGTAAATAACTATGGCTACACCTTC. Protein sequence: CASSQLVNNYGYTF.

This sequence joins TRBV7-9 and TRBJ2-7; TRBD1 matches at 7 bases. Germline V lookup: CDR1 SEHNR, CDR2 FQNEAQ (reference sequence). This CDR3 region has 12 residues. Trimming cost V 6 bases and J 5 bases; bases outside gene matches: 4. The DNA of the CDR3 is TGTGCCAGCAGTTCACAGGGGAACGAGCAGTACTTC. Translating it yields CASSSQGNEQYF.

V is TRBV7-9 and J is TRBJ1-2, with no clear D. Germline V gene sequence: CDR1 SEHNR, CDR2 FQNEAQ (reference sequence). The CDR3 covers 14 residues. The V and J ends lost 5 bases and 0 bases respectively, with 10 bases between them. The CDR3, as DNA: TGTGCCAGCAGCCCCGCGGTCGCTAACTATGGCTACACCTTC. This gives the protein CASSPAVANYGYTF.

This chain joins TRBV27 and TRBJ2-2; D not certain. CDR1 MNHEY and CDR2 SMNVEV come from the germline V gene (reference sequence). Trimming pared 1 base from V and 5 bases from J, leaving 2 bases between. The CDR3 length is 12 residues. The chain's CDR3 is CASSLLTGELFF. The CDR3 nucleotides are TGTGCCAGCAGTTTATTAACCGGGGAGCTGTTTTTT.

The rearrangement joins TRBV4-3 to TRBJ2-7; perhaps TRBD1 as D (6 bases). Trimming took 6 bases from V and 0 from J, leaving 12 bases between them. Per germline, CDR1 LGHNA and CDR2 YSLEER. The CDR3 runs to 14 residues. CDR3 DNA: TGCGCCAGCAGTCTTGACAGGATCTCCTACGAGCAGTACTTC. Protein: CASSLDRISYEQYF.

V and J are TRBV2 and TRBJ2-5; 10 bases line up with TRBD1. This CDR3 comprises 15 residues. CDR1 is SNHLY, CDR2 FYNNEI, per germline. After removal of 4 bases from V and 4 bases from J, the junction contained 6 bases not matched to a gene. This CDR3 is CASSAGQGLGETQYF. Here the CDR3 DNA reads TGTGCCAGCAGTGCGGGACAGGGGCTTGGAGAGACCCAGTACTTC.